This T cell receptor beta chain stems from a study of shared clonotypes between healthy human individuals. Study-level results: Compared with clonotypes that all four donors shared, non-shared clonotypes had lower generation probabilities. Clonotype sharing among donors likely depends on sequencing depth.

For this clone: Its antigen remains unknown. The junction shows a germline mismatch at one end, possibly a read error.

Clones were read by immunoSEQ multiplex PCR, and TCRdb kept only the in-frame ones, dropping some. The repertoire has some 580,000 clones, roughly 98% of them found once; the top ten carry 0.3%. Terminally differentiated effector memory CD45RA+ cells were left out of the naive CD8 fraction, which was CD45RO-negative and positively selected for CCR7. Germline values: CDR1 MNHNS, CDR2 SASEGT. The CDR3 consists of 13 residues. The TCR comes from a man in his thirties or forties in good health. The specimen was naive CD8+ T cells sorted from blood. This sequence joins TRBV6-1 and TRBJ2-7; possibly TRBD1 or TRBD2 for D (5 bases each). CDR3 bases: TGTGCCAGCAGGAGGAGCCCCCGGGACCCAAGTGACTTC. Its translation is CASRRSPRDPSDF.